This T cell receptor (beta chain) was captured by sequencing in a study of PD-1 blockade in classical Hodgkin lymphoma. This clone was picked up a small number of times. Every single patient, without exception, relapsed after autologous stem cell transplantation, and brentuximab vedotin exposure varied. Germline V gene sequence: CDR1 ENHRY, CDR2 SYGVKD. The CDR3 totals 13 residues. The germline V and J ends were trimmed by 8 bases and 4 bases, with 12 bases remaining between them. Here immunoSEQ multiplex PCR was the method, and the copy in TCRdb shows in-frame clones only, minus some. The data show around 13,000 clones, around 77% seen once.

The TCR originated in a human donor with classical Hodgkin lymphoma. The chain has TRBV10-3 and TRBJ1-5, with no clear D. The sequencing here drew on peripheral blood mononuclear cells (PBMCs), taken at baseline. DNA of the CDR3: TGTGCCATCGCTGAAGGGATGAATCAGCCCCAGCATTTT. This encodes CAIAEGMNQPQHF.